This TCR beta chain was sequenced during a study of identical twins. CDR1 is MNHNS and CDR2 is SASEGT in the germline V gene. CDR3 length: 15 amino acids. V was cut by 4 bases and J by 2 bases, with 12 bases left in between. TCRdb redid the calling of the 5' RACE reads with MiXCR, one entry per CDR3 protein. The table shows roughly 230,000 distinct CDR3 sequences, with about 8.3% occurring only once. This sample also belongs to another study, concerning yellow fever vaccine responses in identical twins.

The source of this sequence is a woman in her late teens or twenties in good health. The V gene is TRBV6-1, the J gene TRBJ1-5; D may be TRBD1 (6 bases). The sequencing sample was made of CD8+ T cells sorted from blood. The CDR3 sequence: CASSAYRVGNQPQHF. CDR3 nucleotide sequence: TGTGCCAGCAGTGCCTACAGGGTAGGCAATCAGCCCCAGCATTTT.